The 24 T cell receptor beta chains below were found in one sample sequenced in a study of T-cell memory formation after mild COVID-19. TCRdb re-called the 5' RACE reads through MiXCR, storing one row per CDR3 protein. The table lists a few hundred thousand distinct CDR3 sequences, about 23% of them singletons, with under 15% in the top ten. Sequencing used PBMCs or a T cell subset sorted from them (not recorded which). Receptors originate from an adult woman who had mild COVID-19 (a few samples of this study predate the infection). Cell type and time point are not known.

At least ten counts were recorded for this clonotype. The V gene is TRBV2, the J gene TRBJ2-7; D tentatively fits TRBD1 or TRBD2 (5 bases each). Per germline, CDR1 SNHLY and CDR2 FYNNEI. V was shortened by 8 bases and J by 1 base, with 12 bases between the two germline ends. The CDR3 is made up of 13 amino acids. CDR3 loop: CASRWGSSYEQYF. CDR3 DNA: TGTGCCAGCCGTTGGGGGAGTTCCTACGAGCAGTACTTC.

The chain couples TRBV4-3 to TRBJ2-1; perhaps TRBD2 as D (6 bases). Looked up from germline, CDR1 is LGHNA and CDR2 is YSLEER. The CDR3 runs 16 residues. Trimming shortened V by 4 bases and J by 5 bases, and 18 bases separated the two germline ends. The CDR3 DNA sequence: TGCGCCAGCAGCCTCGGGTTATGGGGCGGGAACAATGAGCAGTTCTTC. As protein: CASSLGLWGGNNEQFF.

The chain combines TRBV12-3 or TRBV12-4 with TRBJ2-1; the D is unclear. This CDR3 spans 11 amino acids. The V end lost 6 bases, the J end lost 7 bases, and 7 bases lay between the germline ends. The CDR3 reads CASRLRNEQFF. DNA of the CDR3: TGTGCCAGCAGGCTGCGGAATGAGCAGTTCTTC.

The genes are TRBV7-6 and TRBJ1-1; D possibly corresponds to TRBD1 (5 bases). Germline CDR1 SGHVS, CDR2 FNYEAQ. This CDR3 region has 14 residues. V shed 3 bases and J shed 7 bases, with 15 bases lying between them. As DNA, the CDR3 is TGTGCCAGCAGCTTCGGGGGACGGAGAAATGAAGCTTTCTTT. Translation gives CASSFGGRRNEAFF.

The chain links TRBV20-1 to TRBJ2-7; 7 bases agree with TRBD1. The ends lost 0 bases at V and 0 bases at J; junction bases unmatched: 8. The CDR3 has 16 amino acids. Germline CDR1 DFQATT, CDR2 SNEGSKA (reference sequence). The CDR3 sequence is CSARDTYRQGSYEQYF. DNA for the CDR3: TGCAGTGCTAGAGATACCTACCGACAGGGCTCCTACGAGCAGTACTTC.

J is TRBJ1-2 and V is TRBV30; no clear D. There are 12 residues in the CDR3. Germline V gene lookup returns CDR1 GTSNPN and CDR2 SVGIG (reference sequence). The V end was cut by 0 bases, the J end by 8 bases, with 10 bases between. CDR3 amino acids: CAWSVSSLGYTF. CDR3 in DNA: TGTGCCTGGAGTGTAAGTTCACTGGGCTACACCTTC.

This clonotype has only a few counts. This rearrangement joins TRBV7-8 to TRBJ1-1; a weak D match, TRBD1 (6 bases). Trimming took 4 bases from V and 8 from J, leaving 11 bases between them. The CDR3 extends over 12 amino acids. Germline V CDR1 and CDR2: SGHVS, FQNEAQ. CDR3 sequence: CASSYIDREAFF. CDR3 nucleotide sequence: TGTGCCAGCAGCTACATAGACAGGGAAGCTTTCTTT.

J is TRBJ2-1 and V is TRBV20-1; 15 bases fit TRBD2. V gave up 3 bases and J gave up 4 bases; unmatched junction bases: 7. Per the germline V gene, CDR1 is DFQATT and CDR2 is SNEGSKA (reference sequence). CDR3 length: 17 amino acids. In DNA, the CDR3 is TGCAGTGCTAGCGGACTAGCGGGAGGGCCCGGGTACAATGAGCAGTTCTTC. Its protein product is CSASGLAGGPGYNEQFF.

A few counts support this clonotype. The chain is built from TRBV5-1 and TRBJ2-1; 11 bases line up with TRBD2. Germline V CDR1 and CDR2: SGHRS, YFSETQ. Germline trimming cut 4 bases from V and 6 bases from J; bases unmatched to any gene: 6. This CDR3 is 15 amino acids long. Written as DNA, the CDR3 is TGCGCCAGCAGCGCCGGGACTAGCGGTCGCAATGAGCAGTTCTTC. This encodes CASSAGTSGRNEQFF. The full variable domain, completed using reference TRBV5-1 and TRBJ2-1, is KAGVTQTPRYLIKTRGQQVTLSCSPISGHRSVSWYQQTPGQGLQFLFEYFSETQRNKGNFPGRFSGRQFSNSRSEMNVSTLELGDSALYLCASSAGTSGRNEQFFGPGTRLTVL.

The chain carries TRBV4-2 and TRBJ2-3; TRBD2 matches at 8 bases. This CDR3 contains 17 residues. CDR1 and CDR2 (germline): LGHNA, YNFKEQ. V was clipped by 1 base and J by 3 bases; unmatched bases: 9. CDR3 sequence reads: CASSQVPSGLATDTQYF. For the CDR3, the DNA is TGTGCCAGCAGCCAAGTACCCTCCGGACTAGCAACAGATACGCAGTATTTT.

In this sample, this clonotype turned up a few times. This sequence joins TRBV7-8 and TRBJ2-7, with a weak D call TRBD2 (5 bases). With 0 bases removed from V and 3 bases from J, the gap between germline ends came to 6 bases. The CDR3 is made up of 13 amino acids. The germline gives CDR1 SGHVS, CDR2 FQNEAQ. This chain's CDR3 is CASSLAGIYEQYF. The CDR3 nucleotides are TGTGCCAGCAGCTTAGCCGGGATCTACGAGCAGTACTTC.

This chain links TRBV15 with TRBJ2-1, with 11 bases identical to TRBD2. V gave up 1 base and J gave up 7 bases; unmatched junction bases: 9. This CDR3 is built from 17 residues. In germline, CDR1 is LNHNV, CDR2 YYDKDF (reference sequence). The CDR3 is CATSRGGSGGDLNEQFF. The CDR3 bases are TGTGCCACCAGCAGAGGAGGTAGCGGGGGGGATTTGAATGAGCAGTTCTTC.

This chain joins TRBV20-1 and TRBJ1-2; D possibly corresponds to TRBD1 (6 bases). CDR3 size: 15 residues. From germline, CDR1 is DFQATT and CDR2 SNEGSKA (reference sequence). The V end was cut by 1 base, the J end by 4 bases, with 16 bases between. CDR3 sequence: CSARAQGPSTYGYTF. The CDR3 DNA reads as TGCAGTGCTAGAGCCCAGGGGCCCTCTACCTATGGCTACACCTTC.

This clonotype was recorded a few times. This chain connects TRBV11-2 to TRBJ2-2; 9 nucleotides align to TRBD2. The V and J ends lost 3 bases and 7 bases, in that order; junction bases with no gene match: 3. Per the germline V gene, CDR1 is SGHAT and CDR2 is FQNNGV. The CDR3 is 14 residues long. For the CDR3, the DNA is TGTGCCAGCAGCTTTAGCGGGAGCGTCGGGGAGCTGTTTTTT. This translates into CASSFSGSVGELFF.

This clonotype has more than one count but fewer than ten. The chain recombines TRBV15 with TRBJ2-4; tentatively, D is TRBD1 (5 bases). Between the trimmed V and J ends, which lost 5 bases and 2 bases, there was a span of 10 bases. The CDR3 spans 14 residues. Germline CDR1 LNHNV, CDR2 YYDKDF (reference sequence). The CDR3 DNA is TGTGCCACCAGCTTACGACAGACCAAAAACATTCAGTACTTC. Its protein is CATSLRQTKNIQYF. The variable domain in full, with the rest retrieved from reference TRBV15 and TRBJ2-4, is DAMVIQNPRYQVTQFGKPVTLSCSQTLNHNVMYWYQQKSSQAPKLLFHYYDKDFNNEADTPDNFQSRRPNTSFCFLDIRSPGLGDTAMYLCATSLRQTKNIQYFGAGTRLSVL.

Only a few counts were recorded for this clonotype. This chain joins TRBV5-4 and TRBJ2-7, with 9 bases matching TRBD1. Germline V gene lookup returns CDR1 SGHNT and CDR2 YYREEE (reference sequence). With 3 bases clipped from V and 5 bases from J, the junction kept 12 bases outside the gene matches. This CDR3 is 16 amino acids long. The CDR3 here is CASSWSTGQGSHEQYF. CDR3 nucleotides: TGTGCCAGCAGCTGGAGTACCGGACAGGGGTCCCACGAGCAGTACTTC.

The V call is TRBV7-2, the J call TRBJ2-1; D not resolved. Germline CDR1 is SGHTA and CDR2 is FQGNSA. V was shortened by 4 bases and J by 9 bases, with 7 bases between the two germline ends. This CDR3 has 11 residues. The CDR3 DNA is TGTGCCAGCAGCTCACGAAGTGAGCAGTTCTTC. Translation: CASSSRSEQFF. Looking up the rest from reference TRBV7-2 and TRBJ2-1 gives the full variable domain: GAGVSQSPSNKVTEKGKDVELRCDPISGHTALYWYRQSLGQGLEFLIYFQGNSAPDKSGLPSDRFSAERTGGSVSTLTIQRTQQEDSAVYLCASSSRSEQFFGPGTRLTVL.

This clonotype was detected a few times. CDR3 protein: CASSFGDLAGYTF. The DNA for the CDR3 is TGTGCCAGCAGCTTCGGGGACTTGGCTGGATACACCTTC. V and J are TRBV7-9 and TRBJ1-2, with D tentatively TRBD1 (5 bases). Germline V CDR1 and CDR2: SEHNR, FQNEAQ (reference sequence). There are 13 residues in the CDR3. Trimming pared 3 bases from V and 11 bases from J, leaving 16 bases between. The complete variable domain, with remaining parts taken from reference TRBV7-9 and TRBJ1-2, reads DTGVSQNPRHKITKRGQNVTFRCDPISEHNRLYWYRQTLGQGPEFLTYFQNEAQLEKSRLLSDRFSAERPKGSFSTLEIQRTEQGDSAMYLCASSFGDLAGYTFGSGTRLTVV.

Of note for this clonotype: At one end, the junction sequence differs from germline, possibly due to a read error. The chain joins TRBV12-3 or TRBV12-4 to TRBJ2-2; D tentatively fits TRBD1 or TRBD2 (5 bases each). CDR3 length equals 16 residues. The CDR3 protein is CANSLGSQGHTGELFF. In nucleotides, the CDR3 is TGTGCCAACAGTCTCGGATCCCAGGGACACACCGGGGAGCTGTTTTTT.

This clonotype was seen more than once but under ten times. V gene TRBV5-1 combines with J gene TRBJ2-7; D is unresolved. V lost 1 base, J lost 3 bases, and 14 bases lay in between. The CDR3 spans 15 residues. Germline V lookup: CDR1 SGHRS, CDR2 YFSETQ. CDR3 protein: CASSLIPDGVYEQYF. The DNA for the CDR3 is TGCGCCAGCAGCTTGATCCCAGATGGGGTCTACGAGCAGTACTTC.

The chain recombines TRBV5-5 with TRBJ2-2; unclear D gene. The CDR3 consists of 14 residues. Germline CDR1 reads SGHKS; CDR2 reads YYEKEE (reference sequence). V dropped 4 bases and J dropped 6 bases, with 13 bases sitting between them. The chain's CDR3 is CASSRSLEPGELFF. CDR3 DNA: TGTGCCAGCAGCCGCAGTCTAGAGCCCGGGGAGCTGTTTTTT.

This clonotype was seen a handful of times. The chain links TRBV29-1 to TRBJ2-5; no clear D. This CDR3 comprises 14 residues. V gave up 4 bases and J gave up 5 bases, with 17 bases separating them. Germline V gene sequence: CDR1 SQVTM, CDR2 ANQGSEA. CDR3 amino acids: CSVAPPGGWETQYF. In nucleotides, the CDR3 is TGCAGCGTTGCTCCCCCGGGCGGTTGGGAGACCCAGTACTTC.

J is TRBJ2-7 and V is TRBV7-2, with 8 nucleotides matching TRBD1. Germline values: CDR1 SGHTA, CDR2 FQGNSA. V lost 2 bases, J lost 5 bases, and 8 bases stayed unmatched. The CDR3 has 15 residues. The CDR3 reads CASSLSWAGGDEQYF. The CDR3 DNA is TGTGCCAGCAGCTTATCATGGGCAGGGGGCGACGAGCAGTACTTC.

The chain's CDR3 is CASNVGGNHRSTQFF. DNA of the CDR3: TGTGCCAGTAATGTAGGGGGTAACCACCGGTCCACGCAGTTCTTC. The J gene is TRBJ2-1, the V gene TRBV27, with D perhaps matching TRBD1 (6 bases). Germline V CDR1 and CDR2: MNHEY, SMNVEV (reference sequence). The CDR3 spans 15 residues. The ends were cut back, 9 bases at V and 12 bases at J, with 27 bases in the middle.